The source of this TCR beta chain is a study of CD8 T cells in Susac syndrome. Across the study: Patients with Susac syndrome were, at the time of blood collection, therapy-naive, maintained on corticosteroids, or maintained on intravenous immunoglobulin alone. Study-level results: As the study acknowledged, the number of individuals who were part of its TCR sequencing and HLA analysis was relatively small.

The CDR3 is 15 residues long. As to this clonotype: Its target is not known.

Random-hexamer reverse transcription was applied to about 0.5 to 1 ug RNA. Coverage of TCR beta CDR3 amplification by immunoSEQ multiplex PCR extended to 54 Vbeta and 13 Jbeta. MiXCR, applied by TCRdb to the immunoSEQ multiplex PCR reads, yields one record per CDR3 protein. The sample includes 140,000 to 150,000 distinct CDR3 sequences, almost 96% of them seen just once. This sequence joins TRBV21-1 and TRBJ2-1; the tabulated D call, TRBD1, remains unverified against the DNA. TRBV21-1 represents a pseudogene. The clonotype comes from a human donor with Susac syndrome. The material sequenced was CD4+ T cells from PBMCs. The CDR3 DNA is TGTGCCAGCAGAAGGGGCCGTGGGAGATACAATGAGCAGTTCTTC. Translating it yields CASRRGRGRYNEQFF.